These 10 T cell receptor beta chains share one sample of origin, sequenced in a study of T cells in Graves' hyperthyroidism and ophthalmopathy. RNA transcripts served as the template for amplifying TCR beta CDR3 regions. When the TCR CDR3 underwent first-round RT-PCR, the HTBI primer set was used. TCRdb reprocessed the multiplex PCR reads via MiXCR and lists one record per CDR3 protein. Of about 500,000 distinct CDR3 sequences listed, over 15% are singletons. Sequencing used blood. These receptors originate from a young woman with Graves' ophthalmopathy.

The chain couples TRBV5-1 to TRBJ2-2; TRBD1 matches at 7 bases. The V segment lost 5 bases and the J segment 1 base; nucleotides outside the gene matches: 8. The CDR3 is made up of 16 amino acids. The germline V gene encodes CDR1 SGHRS and CDR2 YFSETQ. CDR3 in amino acids: CASRYGQEMNTGELFF. The DNA for the CDR3 is TGCGCCAGCAGGTACGGACAGGAGATGAACACCGGGGAGCTGTTTTTT.

Regarding this clonotype: The germline gene is not matched at one end of the junction; a read error may be the cause. The CDR3 DNA reads TGTGCCAGCAGCTTTCCGGGACAGGAAGGAAAACTGTCTTTT. It is translated as CASSFPGQEGKLSF. The chain uses TRBV5-6 and TRBJ1-4; 8 positions agree with TRBD1. The CDR3 runs 14 residues. Germline V lookup: CDR1 SGHDT, CDR2 YYEEEE.

The rearrangement links TRBV7-2 to TRBJ2-1, with TRBD2 as a possible D gene (5 bases). The V end lost 5 bases, the J end lost 2 bases, and 10 bases lay between the germline ends. Per germline, CDR1 SGHTA and CDR2 FQGNSA. The CDR3 runs 14 residues. The CDR3 reads CASSEPGTYNEQFF. The CDR3 DNA sequence: TGTGCCAGCAGCGAGCCGGGAACCTACAATGAGCAGTTCTTC.

This clonotype was seen repeatedly, ten times or more. The chain combines TRBV29-1 with TRBJ1-1, with 7 positions matching TRBD1. The V segment lost 3 bases and the J segment 6 bases; nucleotides outside the gene matches: 4. The CDR3 covers 12 residues. In germline, CDR1 is SQVTM, CDR2 ANQGSEA. The CDR3 DNA follows: TGCAGCGTTGAGGGAGGGGGCGCTGAAGCTTTCTTT. Translated, it gives CSVEGGGAEAFF.

This clonotype came up many times. The V gene is TRBV12-3 or TRBV12-4, the J gene TRBJ1-1, with D possibly matching TRBD1 (5 bases). The CDR3 runs to 12 residues. The V and J ends lost 5 bases and 7 bases respectively, with 11 bases between them. The CDR3 loop is CASSRRRGEAFF. Written as DNA, the CDR3 is TGTGCCAGCAGTAGAAGGAGGGGTGAAGCTTTCTTT.

This clonotype has at least ten counts. The CDR3 DNA sequence: TGTGCCTGGAGTCCCTCGGGACAGGGGATTCAGCCCCAGCATTTT. Its translation is CAWSPSGQGIQPQHF. The V call is TRBV30, the J call TRBJ1-5, with 10 bases that match TRBD1. The CDR3 runs 15 residues. The trim removed 2 bases at V and 6 bases at J, leaving 7 bases unmatched. Germline V gene data show CDR1 as GTSNPN and CDR2 as SVGIG (reference sequence).

The chain uses TRBV28 and TRBJ2-7; D gene uncertain. V lost 3 bases to trimming and J lost 4 bases, with 16 bases between them. CDR1 is MDHEN, CDR2 SYDVKM, per germline. The CDR3 is made up of 15 amino acids. The CDR3 here is CASSFSTDQGYEQYF. Written as DNA, the CDR3 is TGTGCCAGCAGTTTTAGTACAGACCAAGGGTACGAGCAGTACTTC.

The chain has TRBV5-1 and TRBJ1-4; D may be TRBD1 (6 bases). Trimming cost V 1 base and J 4 bases, with 11 bases left between them. This CDR3 comprises 15 residues. Germline V gene data show CDR1 as SGHRS and CDR2 as YFSETQ. This CDR3 reads CASSLNGRGNEKLFF. For the CDR3, the DNA is TGCGCCAGCAGCTTGAACGGCAGGGGTAATGAAAAACTGTTTTTT.

This clonotype was detected many times. Here the CDR3 reads CASSGDRGWVNTEAFF. CDR3 DNA: TGTGCCAGCAGTGGAGACAGGGGATGGGTGAACACTGAAGCTTTCTTT. The chain uses TRBV2 and TRBJ1-1; 8 bases are a match to TRBD1. V shed 4 bases, J shed 0 bases, and the junction held 7 bases outside the gene matches. The length of the CDR3 is 16 residues. From germline, CDR1 is SNHLY and CDR2 FYNNEI.

This clonotype was seen at least ten times. The genes are TRBV12-3 or TRBV12-4 and TRBJ2-1, with no clear D. Trimming left V 4 bases short and J 0 bases short, with 16 bases between. The CDR3 loop spans 17 amino acids. The CDR3 sequence is CASSSVGETTSYNEQFF. In DNA form, the CDR3 reads TGTGCCAGCAGTTCGGTCGGAGAGACGACCTCCTACAATGAGCAGTTCTTC.